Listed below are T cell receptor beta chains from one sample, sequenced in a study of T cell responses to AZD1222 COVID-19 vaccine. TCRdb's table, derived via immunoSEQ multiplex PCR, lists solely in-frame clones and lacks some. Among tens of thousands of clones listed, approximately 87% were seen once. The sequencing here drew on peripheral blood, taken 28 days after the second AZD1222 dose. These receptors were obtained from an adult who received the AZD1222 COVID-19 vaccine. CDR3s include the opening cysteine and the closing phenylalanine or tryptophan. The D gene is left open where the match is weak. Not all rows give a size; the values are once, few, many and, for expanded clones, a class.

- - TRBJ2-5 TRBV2 CASSVRGPGGETQYF TGTGCCAGCAGTGTCAGGGGCCCCGGGGGGGAGACCCAGTACTTC
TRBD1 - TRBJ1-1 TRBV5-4 CASSMGQKAFF TGTGCCAGCAGCATGGGACAGAAAGCTTTCTTT
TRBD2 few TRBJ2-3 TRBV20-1 CSARDGTTKYF TGCAGTGCTAGAGATGGGACTACGAAGTATTTT
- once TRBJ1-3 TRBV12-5 CASGLGYENTIYF TGTGCTAGTGGATTGGGGTACGAAAACACCATATATTTT
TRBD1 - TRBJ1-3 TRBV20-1 CSASQGAGGNTIYF TGCAGTGCTAGTCAGGGGGCTGGTGGAAACACCATATATTTT
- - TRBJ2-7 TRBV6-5 CASSSYSVPLHYEQYF TGTGCCAGCAGTTCCTACAGCGTACCCCTTCATTACGAGCAGTACTTC
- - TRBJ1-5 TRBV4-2 CASSHFYSNQPQHF TGTGCCAGCAGCCACTTTTATAGCAATCAGCCCCAGCATTTT
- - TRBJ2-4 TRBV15 CATSQRGAKNIQYF TGTGCCACCAGCCAACGAGGGGCCAAAAACATTCAGTACTTC
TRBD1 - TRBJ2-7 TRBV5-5 CASSFGGTGTYEQYF TGTGCCAGCAGCTTTGGTGGGACAGGGACCTACGAGCAGTACTTC
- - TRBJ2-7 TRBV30 CAWSLDVVEEQYF TGTGCCTGGAGTCTTGATGTGGTGGAGGAGCAGTACTTC
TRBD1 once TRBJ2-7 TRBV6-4 CASSPGQYPYEQYF TGTGCCAGCAGTCCGGGACAGTATCCCTACGAGCAGTACTTC
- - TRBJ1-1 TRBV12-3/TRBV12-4 CASSFRTVEAFF TGTGCCAGCAGTTTTAGAACGGTTGAAGCTTTCTTT
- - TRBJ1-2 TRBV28 CASSPHAVGGGYTF TGTGCCAGCAGTCCACACGCCGTGGGGGGTGGCTACACCTTC
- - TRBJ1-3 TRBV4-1 CASSRLDGSGNTIYF TGCGCCAGCAGCCGATTGGACGGCTCTGGAAACACCATATATTTT
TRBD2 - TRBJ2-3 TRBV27 CASSKSSGIADTQYF TGTGCCAGCAGTAAGTCTAGCGGGATCGCAGATACGCAGTATTTT
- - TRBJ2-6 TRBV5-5 CASSLTENSGANVLTF TGTGCCAGCAGCTTGACGGAGAACTCTGGGGCCAACGTCCTGACTTTC
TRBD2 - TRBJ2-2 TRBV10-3 CAISRTSGANTGELFF TGTGCCATCAGCCGGACTAGCGGGGCGAACACCGGGGAGCTGTTTTTT
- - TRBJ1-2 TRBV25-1 CASAESNYGYTF TGTGCCAGCGCGGAAAGTAACTATGGCTACACCTTC
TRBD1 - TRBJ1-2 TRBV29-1 CSASYQGGIGYTF TGCAGCGCTTCGTACCAGGGGGGAATTGGCTACACCTTC
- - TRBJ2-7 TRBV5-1 CASSLEGVASYEQYF TGCGCCAGCAGCTTGGAGGGTGTCGCCTCCTACGAGCAGTACTTC
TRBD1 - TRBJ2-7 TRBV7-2 CASSLAKGQGTNEQYF TGTGCCAGCAGCTTAGCTAAGGGACAGGGGACGAACGAGCAGTACTTC
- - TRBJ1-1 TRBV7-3 CASSLTFRTEAFF TGTGCCAGCAGCTTAACGTTTCGCACTGAAGCTTTCTTT
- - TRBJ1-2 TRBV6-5 CASSSSGVGDGYTF TGTGCCAGCAGTTCCTCCGGGGTAGGGGATGGCTACACCTTC
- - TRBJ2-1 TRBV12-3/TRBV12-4 CASSLRGIRFF TGTGCCAGCAGTTTGCGTGGGATTCGGTTCTTC
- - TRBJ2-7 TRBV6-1 CASSENSFYEQYF TGTGCCAGCAGTGAGAACAGCTTTTACGAGCAGTACTTC
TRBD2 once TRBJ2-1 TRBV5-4 CASSPVAGGSYNEQFF TGTGCCAGCAGCCCGGTAGCGGGAGGCTCCTACAATGAGCAGTTCTTC
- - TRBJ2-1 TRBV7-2 CASSLVLGTYNEQFF TGTGCCAGCAGCTTAGTTCTAGGAACCTACAATGAGCAGTTCTTC
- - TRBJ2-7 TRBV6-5 CASSNRYEQYF TGTGCCAGCAGTAACAGATACGAGCAGTACTTC
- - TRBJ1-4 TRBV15 CATSRDWGVANEKLFF TGTGCCACCAGCAGAGATTGGGGGGTCGCTAATGAAAAACTGTTTTTT
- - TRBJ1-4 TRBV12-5 CASGLVLRRSNEKLFF TGTGCTAGTGGTTTGGTACTTCGACGGTCCAATGAAAAACTGTTTTTT
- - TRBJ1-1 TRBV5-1 CASSLGWGGRSAEAFF TGCGCCAGCAGCTTGGGATGGGGCGGCAGGTCGGCTGAAGCTTTCTTT
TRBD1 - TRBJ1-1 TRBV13 CASSSRGLTEAFF TGTGCCAGCAGCAGCAGGGGGCTGACTGAAGCTTTCTTT
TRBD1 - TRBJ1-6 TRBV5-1 CASSFGQGVYNSPLHF TGCGCCAGCAGCTTCGGACAGGGGGTCTATAATTCACCCCTCCACTTT
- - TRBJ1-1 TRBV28 CASSSTANTEAFF TGTGCCAGCAGTTCTACAGCGAACACTGAAGCTTTCTTT
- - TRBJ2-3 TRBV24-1 CATSDLRADTQYF TGTGCCACCAGTGATTTAAGGGCAGATACGCAGTATTTT
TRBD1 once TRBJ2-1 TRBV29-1 CSVEEGGQGVFF TGCAGCGTTGAAGAGGGTGGACAGGGAGTGTTCTTC
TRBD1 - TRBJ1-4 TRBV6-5 CASSPRDSPEKLFF TGTGCCAGCAGTCCGCGGGACAGTCCGGAAAAACTGTTTTTT
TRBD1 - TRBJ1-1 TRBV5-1 CASSGTGPNTEAFF TGCGCCAGCAGCGGGACAGGGCCGAACACTGAAGCTTTCTTT
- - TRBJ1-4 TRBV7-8 CASSVDRRREKLFF TGTGCCAGCAGCGTAGACAGGCGGAGAGAAAAACTGTTTTTT
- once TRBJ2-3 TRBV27 CASRRTAPDTQYF TGTGCCAGCAGGAGGACAGCTCCAGATACGCAGTATTTT
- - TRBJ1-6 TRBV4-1 CASSPGPASSYNSPLHF TGCGCCAGCAGCCCTGGACCGGCGAGCTCCTATAATTCACCCCTCCACTTT
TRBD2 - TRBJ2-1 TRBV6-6 CASSYPGGLEANEQFF TGTGCCAGCAGTTACCCGGGCGGACTAGAGGCCAATGAGCAGTTCTTC
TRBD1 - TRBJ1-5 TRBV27 CASGNRGGNQPQHF TGTGCCAGCGGAAACAGGGGAGGCAATCAGCCCCAGCATTTT
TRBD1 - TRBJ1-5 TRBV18 CASSPLGQGRDQPQHF TGTGCCAGCTCACCACTAGGACAGGGAAGAGATCAGCCCCAGCATTTT
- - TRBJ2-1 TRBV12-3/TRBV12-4 CAFRDFYNEQFF TGTGCCTTCCGGGACTTTTACAATGAGCAGTTCTTC
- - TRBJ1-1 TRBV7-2 CASSLRHQDYLMNTEAFF TGTGCCAGCAGCTTACGACACCAGGATTACCTCATGAACACTGAAGCTTTCTTT